This TCR beta chain is from a study of Ad26.COV2.S vaccination and SARS-CoV-2 variants. The method was immunoSEQ multiplex PCR; TCRdb's version includes in-frame clones alone and lacks a portion of them. Of 350,000 to 450,000 clones in the sample, around four fifths were seen once. This clone was seen a handful of times. Noted treatment: some 20 received Ad26.COV2.S at low or high dose, single or two shots; about 5 received placebo; per-sample allocation not given. Specimen acquisition occurred on day 63 following the initial vaccine or placebo injection. CDR1 is SGHVS, CDR2 FNYEAQ, per germline. This CDR3 is built from 15 residues. The V end was cut by 7 bases, the J end by 4 bases, with 19 bases between.

Source: peripheral blood, taken in a trial of Ad26.COV2.S vaccine versus placebo. The V call is TRBV7-6, the J call TRBJ1-1; perhaps TRBD1 as D (6 bases). This receptor was identified in a person between 18 and 65 years old who received the Ad26.COV2.S COVID-19 vaccine or a placebo. CDR3 sequence: CASTPGGGLGTEAFF. CDR3 nucleotides: TGTGCCAGCACCCCTGGGGGGGGCTTAGGCACTGAAGCTTTCTTT. The complete variable domain, with remaining parts taken from reference TRBV7-6 and TRBJ1-1, reads GAGVSQSPRYKVTKRGQDVALRCDPISGHVSLYWYRQALGQGPEFLTYFNYEAQQDKSGLPNDRFSAERPEGSISTLTIQRTEQRDSAMYRCASTPGGGLGTEAFFGQGTRLTVV.